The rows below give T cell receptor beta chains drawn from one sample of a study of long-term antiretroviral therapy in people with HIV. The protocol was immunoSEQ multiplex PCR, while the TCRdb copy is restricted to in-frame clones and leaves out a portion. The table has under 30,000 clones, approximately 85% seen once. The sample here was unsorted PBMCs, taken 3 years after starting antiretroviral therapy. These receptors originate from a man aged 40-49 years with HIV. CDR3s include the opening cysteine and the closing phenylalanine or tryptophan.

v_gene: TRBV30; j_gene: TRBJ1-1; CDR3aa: CAWSVGGRGAFF
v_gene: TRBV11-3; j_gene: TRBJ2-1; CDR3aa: CASSLQGQLTYNEQFF
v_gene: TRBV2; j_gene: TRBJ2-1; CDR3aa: CASSLGQGAGNEQFF
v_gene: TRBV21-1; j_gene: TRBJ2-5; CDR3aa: CASSNGLPQETQYF
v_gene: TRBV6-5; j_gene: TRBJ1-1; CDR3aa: CASSYLGIGGTEAFF
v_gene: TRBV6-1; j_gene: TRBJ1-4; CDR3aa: CASSADSLTITTNEKLFF
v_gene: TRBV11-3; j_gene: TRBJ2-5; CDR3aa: CASSLEGLPQETQYF
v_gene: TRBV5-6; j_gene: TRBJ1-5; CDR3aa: CASSLGGQQPQHF
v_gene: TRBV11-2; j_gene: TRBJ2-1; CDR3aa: CASSLAPGQGAYNEQFF
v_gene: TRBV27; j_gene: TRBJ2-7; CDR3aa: CASSLTRATYEQYF
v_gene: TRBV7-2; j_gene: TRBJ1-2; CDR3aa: CASSFGANYGYTF
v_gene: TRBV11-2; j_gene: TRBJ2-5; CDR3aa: CASSFGLAGGRETQYF
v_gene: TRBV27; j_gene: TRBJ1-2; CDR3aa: CASSIRRDSPHGYTF
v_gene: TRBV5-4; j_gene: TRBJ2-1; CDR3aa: CASSGPVHEQFF
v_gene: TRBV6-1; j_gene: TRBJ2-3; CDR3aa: CASRGTGTSWDTQYF
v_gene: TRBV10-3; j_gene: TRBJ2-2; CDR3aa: CAIRESSGELFF
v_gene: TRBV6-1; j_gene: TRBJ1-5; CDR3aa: CASSVRLWQPQHF